The rows below give T cell receptor beta chains drawn from one sample of a study of human T cells and chemical hapten exposure. MiXCR, applied by TCRdb to the RACE reads, yields one record per CDR3 protein. The data contain about 140,000 distinct CDR3 sequences, 10% to 15% of them singletons. Sample: whole blood, taken in connection with sensitization to the hapten diphenylcyclopropenone (DPC). The receptors here all came from a woman aged 50 to 65 with alopecia areata. Some clones in this sample may be carry-over from other donors' samples. The CDR3 runs from the conserved cysteine through the conserved F or W. D genes are given only for firm matches. The size field is filled for only some rows; it gives once, few, many or a size class.

v_call	j_call	d_call	clone_size	cdr3_aa	cdr3_nt
TRBV2	TRBJ1-1	-	-	CASSEVAPNTEAFF	TGTGCCAGCAGTGAAGTAGCCCCGAACACTGAAGCTTTCTTT
TRBV12-3/TRBV12-4	TRBJ2-7	-	-	CASSSGSPQYF	TGTGCCAGCAGTTCAGGATCCCCCCAGTACTTC
TRBV7-2	TRBJ1-1	TRBD1	-	CASKGRTGRITEAFF	TGTGCCAGCAAAGGAAGGACAGGGCGAATCACTGAAGCTTTCTTT
TRBV4-3	TRBJ2-1	-	-	CASSQSVRGPYNEQFF	TGCGCCAGCAGCCAATCGGTGAGGGGCCCCTACAATGAGCAGTTCTTC
TRBV20-1	TRBJ2-7	-	-	CSARDARDYEQYF	TGCAGTGCTAGAGATGCCAGGGACTACGAGCAGTACTTC
TRBV29-1	TRBJ2-1	TRBD2	many	CSVFGTSGRPNEQFF	TGCAGCGTCTTTGGGACTAGCGGGAGACCCAATGAGCAGTTCTTC
TRBV29-1	TRBJ1-5	-	few	CSATFGQNQPQHF	TGCAGCGCAACCTTTGGACAGAATCAGCCCCAGCATTTT
TRBV7-8	TRBJ2-1	-	few	CASSLGRFEQFF	TGTGCCAGCAGCTTAGGGAGGTTTGAGCAGTTCTTC
TRBV12-3/TRBV12-4	TRBJ2-3	-	-	CASSRTAYTQYF	TGTGCCAGCAGCCGGACGGCATATACGCAGTATTTT
TRBV7-9	TRBJ2-3	TRBD2	-	CASSGGLAGVSTDTQYF	TGTGCCAGCAGCGGAGGACTAGCGGGCGTTAGCACAGATACGCAGTATTTT
TRBV7-4	TRBJ2-7	-	few	CASSSWGEQYF	TGTGCCAGCAGCTCGTGGGGGGAGCAGTACTTC
TRBV12-5	TRBJ2-3	-	-	CASGFGLPDTQYF	TGTGCTAGTGGTTTCGGACTTCCAGATACGCAGTATTTT
TRBV6-2/TRBV6-3	TRBJ2-7	-	-	CASRSGTGEQYF	TGTGCCAGCAGGTCCGGGACCGGCGAGCAGTACTTC
TRBV19	TRBJ1-5	-	-	CASQMDSRGNQPQHF	TGTGCCAGTCAAATGGACAGTCGGGGCAATCAGCCCCAGCATTTT
TRBV20-1	TRBJ2-4	-	-	CSARVAAPPLNIQYF	TGCAGTGCTAGAGTGGCGGCACCCCCCTTAAACATTCAGTACTTC
TRBV14	TRBJ2-1	TRBD2	-	CASGTGLVLLEDEQFF	TGTGCCAGCGGAACCGGACTAGTTCTGCTGGAGGATGAGCAGTTCTTC
TRBV18	TRBJ2-3	TRBD2	many	CASSPFPPGGSGTDTQYF	TGTGCCAGCTCACCATTTCCCCCCGGCGGGAGCGGCACAGATACGCAGTATTTT
TRBV24-1	TRBJ2-1	TRBD2	-	CATSTTSGRTGSEQFF	TGTGCCACCAGCACTACTAGCGGGAGAACTGGGAGTGAGCAGTTCTTC
TRBV10-1	TRBJ2-7	-	-	CASSESVESYEQYF	TGCGCCAGCAGTGAATCGGTGGAGTCCTACGAGCAGTACTTC
TRBV6-2/TRBV6-3	TRBJ1-5	-	-	CASSYLGRNQPQHF	TGTGCCAGCAGTTACTTGGGGAGGAATCAGCCCCAGCATTTT
TRBV20-1	TRBJ2-2	-	few	CSARDFTNTGELFF	TGCAGTGCTAGGGACTTTACGAACACCGGGGAGCTGTTTTTT
TRBV12-3/TRBV12-4	TRBJ2-7	-	-	CASSFFSGPTSEQYF	TGTGCCAGCAGTTTCTTTAGCGGCCCCACTTCCGAGCAGTACTTC
TRBV25-1	TRBJ1-2	-	many	CASSVVGRNYGYTF	TGTGCCAGCAGTGTGGTCGGAAGAAACTATGGCTACACCTTC
TRBV29-1	TRBJ1-5	-	few	CSVSDGGGNQPQHF	TGCAGCGTCTCGGATGGGGGAGGCAATCAGCCCCAGCATTTT
TRBV11-2	TRBJ2-5	-	many	CASSLIPAETQYF	TGTGCCAGCAGCTTGATCCCAGCGGAGACCCAGTACTTC
TRBV28	TRBJ2-1	-	-	CASTAPGGTGGNEQFF	TGTGCCAGCACTGCGCCGGGGGGCACCGGGGGTAATGAGCAGTTCTTC
TRBV29-1	TRBJ1-2	TRBD1	-	CSVADRGLYYGYTF	TGCAGCGTAGCAGACAGGGGGCTATACTATGGCTACACCTTC
TRBV6-5	TRBJ1-4	-	-	CASSYSINEKLFF	TGTGCCAGCAGTTACTCAATAAATGAAAAACTGTTTTTT
TRBV29-1	TRBJ2-7	TRBD2	few	CSVVPSGAYEQYF	TGCAGCGTAGTCCCTAGCGGCGCCTACGAGCAGTACTTC
TRBV7-6	TRBJ1-1	-	few	CASTFTPGDTEAFF	TGTGCCAGCACCTTTACTCCCGGGGACACTGAAGCTTTCTTT
TRBV20-1	TRBJ2-3	-	-	CSAPPRAGADTQYF	TGCAGTGCTCCCCCTCGTGCCGGGGCAGATACGCAGTATTTT
TRBV5-1	TRBJ2-5	TRBD1	-	CASSPGQHYQETQYF	TGCGCCAGCAGCCCGGGACAGCATTACCAAGAGACCCAGTACTTC
TRBV7-3	TRBJ1-2	TRBD1	-	CASSLGAGTDYGYTF	TGTGCCAGCAGCTTAGGGGCTGGGACAGACTATGGCTACACCTTC
TRBV7-8	TRBJ2-5	TRBD2	-	CASSLAGTSGGRETQYF	TGTGCCAGCAGCTTAGCGGGGACTAGCGGAGGGAGGGAGACCCAGTACTTC
TRBV12-3/TRBV12-4	TRBJ2-7	TRBD1	-	CASSLHGTARSYEQYF	TGTGCCAGCAGTTTACACGGGACAGCCAGAAGCTACGAGCAGTACTTC
TRBV30	TRBJ1-1	-	-	CAWSRGTEAFF	TGTGCCTGGAGCCGGGGAACTGAAGCTTTCTTT
TRBV4-2	TRBJ2-7	-	once	CASSQLMGEQYF	TGTGCCAGCAGCCAACTTATGGGCGAGCAGTACTTC